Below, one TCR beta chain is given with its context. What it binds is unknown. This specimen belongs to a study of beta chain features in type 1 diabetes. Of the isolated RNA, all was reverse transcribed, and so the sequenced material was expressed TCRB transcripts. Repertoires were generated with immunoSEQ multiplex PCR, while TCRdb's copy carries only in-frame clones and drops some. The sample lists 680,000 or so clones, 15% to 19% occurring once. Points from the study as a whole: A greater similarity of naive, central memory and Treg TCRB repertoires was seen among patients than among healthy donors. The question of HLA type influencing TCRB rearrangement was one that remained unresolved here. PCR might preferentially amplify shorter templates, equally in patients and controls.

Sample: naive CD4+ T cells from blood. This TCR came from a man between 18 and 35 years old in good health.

CDR3 loop: CASSVNKGGVGELFF. In DNA form, the CDR3 reads TGTGCCAGCAGCGTTAATAAGGGGGGTGTCGGGGAGCTGTTTTTT. V and J are TRBV5-4 and TRBJ2-2; possibly TRBD1 or TRBD2 for D (6 bases each). The length of the CDR3 is 15 residues. Germline V CDR1 and CDR2: SGHNT, YYREEE (reference sequence). The V and J ends lost 4 bases and 7 bases respectively, with 17 bases between them.